These T cell receptor beta chains were read from a single sample in a study of cytomegalovirus exposure and HLA in healthy donors. The table came from immunoSEQ multiplex PCR; TCRdb's copy has only in-frame clones and leaves some out. The sample includes approximately 100,000 clones, 65% to 85% seen only once; the top ten take 2.5% to 3%. The sequencing sample was made of PBMCs. The receptors stem from a male donor in good health and CMV-seropositive. Each CDR3 is given with its conserved first and last residue. The D gene is left open where the match is weak. A row's size may be missing; if present it is once, few, many or a size class.

.	.	TRBJ2-5	TRBV4-3	TGCGCCAGCAGCCATACAGGGTCCCAAGAGACCCAGTACTTC	CASSHTGSQETQYF
.	.	TRBJ2-1	TRBV4-2	TGTGCCAGCAGCCAAGTAAAAGGATCTAGGATCCATGAGCAGTTCTTC	CASSQVKGSRIHEQFF
.	TRBD2	TRBJ2-3	TRBV10-3	TGTGCCATCAGTGAGTCGAAGGGACTAGCGATTGATACGCAGTATTTT	CAISESKGLAIDTQYF
.	.	TRBJ2-7	TRBV13	TGTGCCAGCAGCTGGGAGAAATCAGGCGAGCAGTACTTC	CASSWEKSGEQYF
.	TRBD1	TRBJ2-2	TRBV19	TGTGCCAGTAGTAGACAGGGGGGCACCGGGGAGCTGTTTTTT	CASSRQGGTGELFF
.	.	TRBJ2-2	TRBV12-5	TGTGCTAGTGGTACGTGGTCGCCTGGGACAAACCCGGGGGAGCTGTTTTTT	CASGTWSPGTNPGELFF
few	.	TRBJ2-5	TRBV15	TGTGCCACCAGCAGAGATCAGTGGGAGACCCAGTACTTC	CATSRDQWETQYF
.	.	TRBJ2-7	TRBV30	TGTGCCTGGAGTGTTGTAGGGGGCGAGCAGTACTTC	CAWSVVGGEQYF
.	.	TRBJ2-7	TRBV4-3	TGCGCCAGCAGCCAAGATTGGGGAACGGGGGGCCACGAGCAGTACTTC	CASSQDWGTGGHEQYF
.	TRBD2	TRBJ2-7	TRBV18	TGTGCCAGCTCAGGGAGGGGACTCTACGAGCAGTACTTC	CASSGRGLYEQYF
.	TRBD2	TRBJ2-7	TRBV7-2	TGTGCCAGCAGCTACCTAGCGGGAGTATCCTACGAGCAGTACTTC	CASSYLAGVSYEQYF
.	.	TRBJ2-5	TRBV20-1	TGCAGTGCCCCACGGGTGGAGACCCAGTACTTC	CSAPRVETQYF
.	TRBD1	TRBJ2-7	TRBV5-8	TGTGCCAGCAGCTTGGGGGCGGGACAGGGGGCGCTGGAGCAGTACTTC	CASSLGAGQGALEQYF
.	.	TRBJ2-3	TRBV15	TGTGCCACCAGCAGAGATCGGGTGGGAGGAAGGGTGGGCACAGATACGCAGTATTTT	CATSRDRVGGRVGTDTQYF
.	.	TRBJ1-1	TRBV6-5	TGTGCCACCAGGCCGGGGAGTCGGACTGAAGCTTTCTTT	CATRPGSRTEAFF
few	.	TRBJ1-2	TRBV5-4	TGTGCCAGCAGCGTGGGGGCCCTCTATGGCTACCCCTTC	CASSVGALYGYPF
.	TRBD1	TRBJ1-1	TRBV4-3	TGCGCCAGCAGCCACTGGGGGACAGGGAACACTGAAGCTTTCTTT	CASSHWGTGNTEAFF
.	TRBD2	TRBJ2-3	TRBV9	TGTGCCAGCAGCCTGGGTGGCGGGAGTACAGATACGCAGTATTTT	CASSLGGGSTDTQYF
few	.	TRBJ1-2	TRBV10-2	TGCGCCAGCAGTGACGGCAGGGTTGGTTTTGGCTACACCTTC	CASSDGRVGFGYTF
few	.	TRBJ2-7	TRBV29-1	TGCAGCGTTGAAGTCGGGGGAGGCCCCTACGAGCAGTACTTC	CSVEVGGGPYEQYF
once	TRBD1	TRBJ2-7	TRBV7-8	TGTGCCAGCAGTTATTCTCCACAGGGGATCTCCTACGAGCAGTACTTC	CASSYSPQGISYEQYF
.	TRBD1	TRBJ1-5	TRBV28	TGTGCCACCTCCCTCGGGACAGGGGGTACCCAGCCCCAGCATTTT	CATSLGTGGTQPQHF
.	.	TRBJ1-2	TRBV15	TGTGCCACCAGCAGAGATAAGGGAGGGTCCCCCTATGGCTACACCTTC	CATSRDKGGSPYGYTF
few	TRBD1	TRBJ2-7	TRBV28	TGTGCCAGCAGTACCACAGGGGTCCACGAGCAGTACTTC	CASSTTGVHEQYF
.	TRBD1	TRBJ2-2	TRBV28	TGTGCCAGCAGTTTATCCCAGGGGGCAGTGGACACCGGGGAGCTGTTTTTT	CASSLSQGAVDTGELFF
.	.	TRBJ2-2	TRBV4-1	TGCGCCAGCAGCCTCCTTAACACCGGGGAGCTGTTTTTT	CASSLLNTGELFF
.	TRBD1	TRBJ2-1	TRBV6-5	TGTGCCAGCAGGCGACCGGGACAGGGGCCCAATGAGCAGTTCTTC	CASRRPGQGPNEQFF
.	TRBD2	TRBJ2-1	TRBV9	TGTGCCAGCAGCGGGACTAGCGGTTACAATGAGCAGTTCTTC	CASSGTSGYNEQFF
once	.	TRBJ2-2	TRBV2	TGTGCCAGCAGGGGAAGGGGGAACACCGGGGAGCTGTTTTTT	CASRGRGNTGELFF
.	TRBD2	TRBJ2-1	TRBV5-4	TGTGCCAGCAGCTTGGTGTCTAGCGGGGGAGATGAGCAGTTCTTC	CASSLVSSGGDEQFF
.	.	TRBJ1-1	TRBV6-1	TGTGCCAGCAAGGAGACCGGGTTTCGCGAAGCTTTCTTT	CASKETGFREAFF
.	TRBD2	TRBJ2-3	TRBV6-5	TGTGCCAGCAGTTACGATCTAGCGGGGGGCACAGATACGCAGTATTTT	CASSYDLAGGTDTQYF
few	.	TRBJ2-7	TRBV5-6	TGTGCCAGCAGCTCGAACAGGGACGAGCAGTACTTC	CASSSNRDEQYF
many	TRBD1	TRBJ1-4	TRBV5-1	TGCGCCAGCAGCTTGGTCCAGGGGGCAGGAACTAATGAAAAACTGTTTTTT	CASSLVQGAGTNEKLFF
once	.	TRBJ2-7	TRBV7-9	TGTGCCAGCAGCTTCGACACCTCCTACGAGCAGTACTTC	CASSFDTSYEQYF
.	TRBD2	TRBJ2-5	TRBV9	TGTGCCAGCACACCCGACGGGACTAGCACGCAGACCCAGTACTTC	CASTPDGTSTQTQYF
.	.	TRBJ2-7	TRBV7-2	TGTGCCAGCAGCTTAGTGTCAGGGGACTCCTACGAGCAGTACTTC	CASSLVSGDSYEQYF